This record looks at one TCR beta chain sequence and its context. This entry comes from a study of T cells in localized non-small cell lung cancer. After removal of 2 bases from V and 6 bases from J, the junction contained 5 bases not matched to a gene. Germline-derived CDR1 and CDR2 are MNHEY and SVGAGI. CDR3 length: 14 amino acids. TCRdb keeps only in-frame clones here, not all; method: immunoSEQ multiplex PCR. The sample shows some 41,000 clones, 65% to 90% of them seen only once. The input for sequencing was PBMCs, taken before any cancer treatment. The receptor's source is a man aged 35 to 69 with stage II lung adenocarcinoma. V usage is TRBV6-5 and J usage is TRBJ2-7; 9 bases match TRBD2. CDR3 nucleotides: TGTGCCAGCAGTTACGGGACTAGCCATAGCGAGCAGTACTTC. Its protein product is CASSYGTSHSEQYF.